These 14 T cell receptor beta chains came from one sample sequenced in a study of blood T cell repertoires in COVID-19. Assay: immunoSEQ multiplex PCR; the TCRdb copy retains only in-frame clones and omits some. The sample holds 50,000 to 70,000 clones, 60% to 85% seen once. The specimen was peripheral blood. The receptor set was obtained from a man aged 45-65 years with active or convalescent COVID-19.

This clone was detected a few times. The gene calls are TRBV7-8 and TRBJ1-2, with D perhaps TRBD1 (5 bases). The germline V gene encodes CDR1 SGHVS and CDR2 FQNEAQ. V gave up 0 bases and J gave up 0 bases, with 8 bases separating them. The CDR3 is made up of 15 amino acids. The DNA of the CDR3 is TGTGCCAGCAGCTTAGCGTCGGGGGCTAACTATGGCTACACCTTC. It is translated as CASSLASGANYGYTF.

The chain uses TRBV6-2 or TRBV6-3 and TRBJ1-5, with D perhaps TRBD1 (6 bases). Germline values: CDR1 MNHEY, CDR2 SVGEGT. V was shortened by 0 bases and J by 6 bases, with 9 bases between the two germline ends. This CDR3 spans 14 amino acids. CDR3 amino acids: CASSYSGTIQPQHF. For the CDR3, the DNA is TGTGCCAGCAGTTACTCAGGGACAATTCAGCCCCAGCATTTT.

The chain links TRBV13 to TRBJ2-7; D may be TRBD1 (6 bases). The ends were cut back, 0 bases at V and 4 bases at J, with 19 bases in the middle. Germline-derived CDR1 and CDR2 are PRHDT and FYEKMQ (reference sequence). The CDR3 totals 17 residues. The CDR3 region has the DNA TGTGCCAGCAGCTTAGGCCCCTCTTCCAGGGGTGTATACGAGCAGTACTTC. Its protein product is CASSLGPSSRGVYEQYF.

J is TRBJ1-3 and V is TRBV19; unclear D gene. The germline CDR1 and CDR2 sequences are LNHDA and SQIVND (reference sequence). The CDR3 extends over 14 amino acids. V was cut by 10 bases and J by 1 base, with 14 bases left in between. The DNA for the CDR3 is TGTGCCACCCGCGATTTAGCATCTGGAAACACCATATATTTT. Translating it yields CATRDLASGNTIYF.

The chain carries TRBV14 and TRBJ2-7; D not certain. The CDR3 spans 13 residues. In germline, CDR1 is SGHDN, CDR2 FVKESK. V dropped 6 bases and J dropped 0 bases, with 9 bases sitting between them. The CDR3 coding sequence is TGTGCCAGCAGGTTTCGAGGCTCCTACGAGCAGTACTTC. Translated: CASRFRGSYEQYF. Full variable domain (rest looked up from reference TRBV14 and TRBJ2-7): EAGVTQFPSHSVIEKGQTVTLRCDPISGHDNLYWYRRVMGKEIKFLLHFVKESKQDESGMPNNRFLAERTGGTYSTLKVQPAELEDSGVYFCASRFRGSYEQYFGPGTRLTVT.

V usage is TRBV7-8 and J usage is TRBJ1-2; D perhaps matches TRBD1 (5 bases). The length of the CDR3 is 13 residues. Per the germline V gene, CDR1 is SGHVS and CDR2 is FQNEAQ. V dropped 4 bases and J dropped 8 bases, with 14 bases sitting between them. CDR3 sequence (DNA): TGTGCCAGCAGCTCACTCAGGGTAGACGGCTACACCTTC. Translation gives CASSSLRVDGYTF.

The genes are TRBV4-1 and TRBJ1-1; perhaps TRBD1 as D (5 bases). The CDR3 consists of 13 residues. V was cut by 6 bases and J by 1 base, with 9 bases left in between. Germline CDR1 MGHRA, CDR2 YSYEKL. For the CDR3, the DNA is TGCGCCAGCAGTCGACAGACGAACACTGAAGCTTTCTTT. This gives the protein CASSRQTNTEAFF.

The gene calls are TRBV5-4 and TRBJ2-3; D possibly corresponds to TRBD2 (5 bases). The CDR3 extends over 13 amino acids. Trimming stripped 7 bases from V and 2 bases from J, with 11 bases between. Germline V CDR1 and CDR2: SGHNT, YYREEE (reference sequence). CDR3: CASRTPSTDTQYF. The DNA of the CDR3 is TGTGCCAGCCGGACTCCCTCCACAGATACGCAGTATTTT.

V is TRBV7-9 and J is TRBJ2-1; 7 bases agree with TRBD1. The V and J ends lost 6 bases and 5 bases, in that order; junction bases with no gene match: 10. The CDR3 extends over 15 amino acids. Germline CDR1 SEHNR, CDR2 FQNEAQ (reference sequence). The CDR3 nucleotides read TGTGCCAGCAGACATTCCGGGACAGCTAACAATGAGCAGTTCTTC. Encoded protein: CASRHSGTANNEQFF.

The chain joins TRBV6-6 to TRBJ2-5; perhaps TRBD2 as D (7 bases). CDR1 and CDR2 (germline): MNHNY, SVGAGI (reference sequence). The CDR3 is 15 amino acids. V was pared by 6 bases and J by 1 base, with 15 bases between. In DNA, the CDR3 is TGTGCCAGCAGAAAATCGGGGGGCGGCCAAGAGACCCAGTACTTC. This encodes CASRKSGGGQETQYF.

This clone has a single count. V gene TRBV4-1 combines with J gene TRBJ1-2; D perhaps matches TRBD1 (5 bases). Germline V gene data show CDR1 as MGHRA and CDR2 as YSYEKL. The V end lost 0 bases, the J end lost 5 bases, and 16 bases lay between the germline ends. This CDR3 region has 16 residues. CDR3 bases: TGCGCCAGCAGCCAAGAGGGATGGGTCAGGGATTATGGCTACACCTTC. This gives the protein CASSQEGWVRDYGYTF.

This rearrangement joins TRBV5-6 to TRBJ1-1, with D unclear. Trimming took 2 bases from V and 0 from J, leaving 8 bases between them. Per the germline V gene, CDR1 is SGHDT and CDR2 is YYEEEE. The CDR3 length is 14 residues. This CDR3 is CASSLKPMNTEAFF. The CDR3 region has the DNA TGTGCCAGCAGCTTAAAGCCGATGAACACTGAAGCTTTCTTT.

This chain uses TRBV27 with TRBJ2-4, with 10 bases matching TRBD2. The CDR3 loop spans 14 amino acids. Germline CDR1 reads MNHEY; CDR2 reads SMNVEV (reference sequence). V lost 5 bases, J lost 9 bases, and 7 bases stayed unmatched. The CDR3 DNA reads as TGTGCCAGCAGTCAATCTAGCGGGGGAGGCATTCAGTACTTC. It encodes CASSQSSGGGIQYF.

The genes are TRBV6-5 and TRBJ1-4; D unclear. The V gene lost 2 bases and the J gene lost 8 bases, with 9 bases spanning the gap. CDR3 size: 13 residues. Germline CDR1 is MNHEY and CDR2 is SVGAGI. CDR3 sequence: CASSYRLEEKLFF. As DNA, the CDR3 is TGTGCCAGCAGTTACCGCCTGGAGGAAAAACTGTTTTTT.